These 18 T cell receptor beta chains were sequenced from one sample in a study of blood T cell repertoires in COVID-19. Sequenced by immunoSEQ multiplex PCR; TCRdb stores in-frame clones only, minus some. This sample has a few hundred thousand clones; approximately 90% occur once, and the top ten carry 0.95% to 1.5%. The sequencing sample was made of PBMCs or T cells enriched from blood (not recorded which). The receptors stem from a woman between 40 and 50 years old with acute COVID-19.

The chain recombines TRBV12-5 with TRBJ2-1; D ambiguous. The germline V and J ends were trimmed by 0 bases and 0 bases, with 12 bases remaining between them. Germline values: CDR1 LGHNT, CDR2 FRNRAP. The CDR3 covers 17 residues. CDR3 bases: TGTGCTAGTGGTTTGGTTTACTACCTCAGCTCCTACAATGAGCAGTTCTTC. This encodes CASGLVYYLSSYNEQFF. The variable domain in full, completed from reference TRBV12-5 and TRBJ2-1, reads DARVTQTPRHKVTEMGQEVTMRCQPILGHNTVFWYRQTMMQGLELLAYFRNRAPLDDSGMPKDRFSAEMPDATLATLKIQPSEPRDSAVYFCASGLVYYLSSYNEQFFGPGTRLTVL.

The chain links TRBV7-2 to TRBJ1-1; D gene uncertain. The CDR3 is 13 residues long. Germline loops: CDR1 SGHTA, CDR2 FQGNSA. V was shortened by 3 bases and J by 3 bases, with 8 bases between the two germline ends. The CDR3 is CASSLWSDTEAFF. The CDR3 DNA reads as TGTGCCAGCAGCTTGTGGAGTGACACTGAAGCTTTCTTT.

The chain's CDR3 is CASSSSGTGQETQYF. The CDR3, as DNA: TGTGCCAGCAGTAGTTCCGGGACAGGGCAAGAGACCCAGTACTTC. The rearrangement joins TRBV28 to TRBJ2-5, with 9 bases aligning to TRBD1. V gave up 5 bases and J gave up 2 bases; unmatched junction bases: 6. The CDR3 length is 15 residues. From germline, CDR1 is MDHEN and CDR2 SYDVKM.

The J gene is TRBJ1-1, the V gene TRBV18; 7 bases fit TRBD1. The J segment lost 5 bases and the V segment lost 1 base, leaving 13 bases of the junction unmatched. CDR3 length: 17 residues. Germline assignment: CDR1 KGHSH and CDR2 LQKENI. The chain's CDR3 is CASSPRTGAQGLTEAFF. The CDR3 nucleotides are TGTGCCAGCTCACCACGTACAGGGGCGCAAGGTCTAACTGAAGCTTTCTTT. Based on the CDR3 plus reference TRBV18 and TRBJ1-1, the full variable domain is NAGVMQNPRHLVRRRGQEARLRCSPMKGHSHVYWYRQLPEEGLKFMVYLQKENIIDESGMPKERFSAEFPKEGPSILRIQQVVRGDSAAYFCASSPRTGAQGLTEAFFGQGTRLTVV.

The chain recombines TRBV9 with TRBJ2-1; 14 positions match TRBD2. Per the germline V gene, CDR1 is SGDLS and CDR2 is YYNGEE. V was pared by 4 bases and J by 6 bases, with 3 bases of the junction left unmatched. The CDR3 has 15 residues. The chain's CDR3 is CASSTGTSGSNEQFF. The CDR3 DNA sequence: TGTGCCAGCAGCACCGGGACTAGCGGGAGCAATGAGCAGTTCTTC.

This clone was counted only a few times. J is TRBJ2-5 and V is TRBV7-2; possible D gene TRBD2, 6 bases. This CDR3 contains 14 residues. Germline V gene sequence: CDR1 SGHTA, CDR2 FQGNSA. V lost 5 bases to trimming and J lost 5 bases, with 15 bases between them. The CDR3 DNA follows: TGTGCCAGCAGCCCAGAGGCGGGACGGGAGACCCAGTACTTC. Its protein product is CASSPEAGRETQYF. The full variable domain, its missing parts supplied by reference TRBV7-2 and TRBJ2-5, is GAGVSQSPSNKVTEKGKDVELRCDPISGHTALYWYRQSLGQGLEFLIYFQGNSAPDKSGLPSDRFSAERTGGSVSTLTIQRTQQEDSAVYLCASSPEAGRETQYFGPGTRLLVL.

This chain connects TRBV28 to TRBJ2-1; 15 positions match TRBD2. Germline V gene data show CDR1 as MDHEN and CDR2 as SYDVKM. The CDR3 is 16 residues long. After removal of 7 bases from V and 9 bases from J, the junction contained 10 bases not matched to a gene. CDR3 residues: CASTIRTSGRASEQFF. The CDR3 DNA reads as TGTGCCAGCACCATACGGACTAGCGGGAGGGCTAGTGAGCAGTTCTTC.

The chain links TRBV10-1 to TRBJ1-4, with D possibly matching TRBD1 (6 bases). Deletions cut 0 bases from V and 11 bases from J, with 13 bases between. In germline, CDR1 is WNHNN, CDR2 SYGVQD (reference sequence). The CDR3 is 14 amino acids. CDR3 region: CASSESEGQSKLFF. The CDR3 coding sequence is TGCGCCAGCAGTGAGTCCGAAGGACAGTCCAAACTGTTTTTT.

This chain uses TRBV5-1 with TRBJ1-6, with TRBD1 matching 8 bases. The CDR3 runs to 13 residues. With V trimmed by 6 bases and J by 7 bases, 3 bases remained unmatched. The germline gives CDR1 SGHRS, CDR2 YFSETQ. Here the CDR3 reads CASMDRENSPLHF. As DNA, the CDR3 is TGCGCCAGCATGGACAGGGAGAATTCACCCCTCCACTTT.

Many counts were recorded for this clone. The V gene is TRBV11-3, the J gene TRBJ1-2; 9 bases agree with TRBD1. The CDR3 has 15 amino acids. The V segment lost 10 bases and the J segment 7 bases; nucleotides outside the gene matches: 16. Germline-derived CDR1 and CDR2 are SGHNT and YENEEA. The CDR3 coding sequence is TGTGCCACCGCGCCTTTAGGGGACAGGGCTCTTGGCTACACCTTC. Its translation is CATAPLGDRALGYTF.

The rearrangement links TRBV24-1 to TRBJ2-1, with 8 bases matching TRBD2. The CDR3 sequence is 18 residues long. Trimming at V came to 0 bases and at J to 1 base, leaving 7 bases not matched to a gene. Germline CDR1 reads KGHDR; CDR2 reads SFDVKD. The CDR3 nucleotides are TGTGCCACCAGTGATTTGGCGGGGGGACTAACATCCTACAATGAGCAGTTCTTC. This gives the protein CATSDLAGGLTSYNEQFF.

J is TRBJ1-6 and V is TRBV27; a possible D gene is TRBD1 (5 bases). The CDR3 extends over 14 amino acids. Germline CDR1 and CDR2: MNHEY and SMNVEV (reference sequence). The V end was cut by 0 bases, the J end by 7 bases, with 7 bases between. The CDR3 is CASSLSQGNSPLHF. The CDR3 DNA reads TGTGCCAGCAGTTTATCGCAGGGAAATTCACCCCTCCACTTT.

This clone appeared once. The CDR3 nucleotides read TGTGCCAGCAAGGACAGGGAGGGAATGCAGTTCTTC. This sequence encodes CASKDREGMQFF. The rearrangement links TRBV28 to TRBJ2-1; D perhaps matches TRBD1 (8 bases). This CDR3 has 12 residues. Per the germline V gene, CDR1 is MDHEN and CDR2 is SYDVKM. Trimming cost V 7 bases and J 12 bases, with 16 bases left between them.

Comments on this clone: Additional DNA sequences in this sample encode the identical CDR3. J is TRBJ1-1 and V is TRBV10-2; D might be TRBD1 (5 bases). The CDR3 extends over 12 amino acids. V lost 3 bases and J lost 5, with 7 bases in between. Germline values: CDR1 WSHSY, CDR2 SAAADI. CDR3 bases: TGCGCCAGCAGTGACGGGGGAACTGAAGCTTTCTTT. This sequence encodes CASSDGGTEAFF.

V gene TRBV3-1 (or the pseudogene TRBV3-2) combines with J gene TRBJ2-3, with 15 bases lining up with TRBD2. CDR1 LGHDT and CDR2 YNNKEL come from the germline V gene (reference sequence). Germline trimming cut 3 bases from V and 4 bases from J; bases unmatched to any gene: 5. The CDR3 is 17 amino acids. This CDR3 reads CASSQRTSGRVADTQYF. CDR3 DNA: TGTGCCAGCAGCCAGCGGACTAGCGGGAGGGTGGCAGATACGCAGTATTTT.

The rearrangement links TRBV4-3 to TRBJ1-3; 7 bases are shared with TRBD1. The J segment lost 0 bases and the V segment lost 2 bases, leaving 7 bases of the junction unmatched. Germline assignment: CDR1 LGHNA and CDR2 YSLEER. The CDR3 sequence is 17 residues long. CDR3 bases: TGCGCCAGCAGCCAATCTCGGACAGGACGCTCTGGAAACACCATATATTTT. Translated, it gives CASSQSRTGRSGNTIYF.

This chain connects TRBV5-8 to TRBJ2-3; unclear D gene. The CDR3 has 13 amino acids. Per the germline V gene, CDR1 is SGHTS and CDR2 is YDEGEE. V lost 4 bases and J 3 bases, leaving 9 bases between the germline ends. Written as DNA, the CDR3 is TGTGCCAGCAGCCGTTTTTCGACAGATACGCAGTATTTT. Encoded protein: CASSRFSTDTQYF. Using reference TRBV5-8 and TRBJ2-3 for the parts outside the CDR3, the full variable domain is EAGVTQSPTHLIKTRGQQATLRCSPISGHTSVYWYQQALGLGLQFLLWYDEGEERNRGNFPPRFSGRQFPNYSSELNVNALELEDSALYLCASSRFSTDTQYFGPGTRLTVL.

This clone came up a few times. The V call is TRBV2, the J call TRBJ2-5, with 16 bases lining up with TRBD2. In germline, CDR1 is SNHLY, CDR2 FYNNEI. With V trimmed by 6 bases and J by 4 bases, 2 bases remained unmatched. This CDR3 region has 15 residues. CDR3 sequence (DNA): TGTGCCAGCAGGGGACTAGCGGGAGGGCGAGAGACCCAGTACTTC. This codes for CASRGLAGGRETQYF.